This TCR beta chain was retrieved from a study of cytomegalovirus exposure and HLA in healthy donors (dated by TCRdb to about 2017). For context, the study as a whole: The roughly 670 repertoires of the first cohort and the 95 to 150 validation repertoires were produced on the same platform, according to a later analysis. In addition to the first cohort of 666 subjects, a separate validation cohort of approximately 120 different subjects was used. The study aimed to test whether signatures of past pathogen exposure could be identified by cataloging public T cell receptors. High-throughput TCR immunosequencing, statistical association of individual TCRs with disease status, and machine learning were combined to predict cytomegalovirus infection status.

Including the terminal cysteine and phenylalanine, the CDR3 comprises 16 residues. The kept DNA is CDR3 alone, 48 bases in frame from the first base. A distance of 15 bases separates the germline ends of V and J, which lose 4 bases and 0 bases respectively. For CDR1 and CDR2, the germline V gene (reference sequence) lists MNHNY and SVGAGI. The receptor library was made with the immunoSEQ multiplex PCR assay. On the authors' methods: A statistical classification framework was developed to diagnose cytomegalovirus status using the catalog of TCR beta chain sequences. TCRdb holds this immuneACCESS table with in-frame rearrangements only. Some clones are missing; in checked studies, unresolved V genes explain under half, and the rest has no known cause. Clone size and V and J calls were adopted from that table, with D and trimming inferred from the DNA. The sample includes some 110,000 clones, with around 89% observed a single time. The biggest ten clones account for around 1.9% of the sample.

Separate from the approximately 700-subject first cohort, the validation cohort of some 130 subjects was the group to which the donors belonged. The investigation overall reported the following: All 120 or so repertoires were used to score co-occurrence in the validation cohort in a later analysis, because that analysis had no HLA typing for the cohort. A total of 164 TCR beta chains were listed by the study as associated with cytomegalovirus. Across donors, most TCR sequences were observed very rarely, whereas some public TCRs were present in many individuals. Subsequent analysis determined that TCRs grouped into clusters in the first cohort also showed a tendency toward co-occurrence across the roughly 110 validation repertoires, and 94% of cluster scores exceeded 0. The classifier was reported to diagnose cytomegalovirus status with high specificity and sensitivity in both the original cohort and the validation cohort. Three of the identified cytomegalovirus-associated TCR beta chains were confirmed in vitro to be specific for cytomegalovirus antigens. The authors suggested that the approach could potentially be generalized to other disease states and immunological phenotypes.

A word on this clone: Its specific antigen is unknown. Qualities for individual bases were not recorded, and no much larger clone is one base off.

The sequencing input was PBMCs. Rearrangement joined TRBV6-6 to TRBJ1-2, with no confident D gene call. The clonotype comes from a man aged 18 to 29 in good health and CMV-seronegative. The DNA reads TGTGCCAGCAGTTTTCAAGAGGTGTTAGCTAACTATGGCTACACCTTC. Translated, this gives CASSFQEVLANYGYTF.